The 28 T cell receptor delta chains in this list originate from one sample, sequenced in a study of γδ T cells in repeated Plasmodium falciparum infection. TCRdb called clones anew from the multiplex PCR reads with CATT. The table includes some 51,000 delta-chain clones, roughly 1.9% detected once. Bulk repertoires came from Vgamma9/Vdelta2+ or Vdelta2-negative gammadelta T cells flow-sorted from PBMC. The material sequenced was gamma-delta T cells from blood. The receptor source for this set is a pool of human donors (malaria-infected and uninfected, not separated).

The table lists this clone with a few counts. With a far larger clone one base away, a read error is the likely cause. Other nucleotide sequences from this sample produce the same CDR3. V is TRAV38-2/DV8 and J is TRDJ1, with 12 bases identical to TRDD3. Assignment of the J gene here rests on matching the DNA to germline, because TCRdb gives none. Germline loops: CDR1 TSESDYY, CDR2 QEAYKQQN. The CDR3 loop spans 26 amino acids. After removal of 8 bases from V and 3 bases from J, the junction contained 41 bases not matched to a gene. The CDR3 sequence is CAYTGPPSTQPRTGGYHTTGPDKLIF. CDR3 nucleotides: TGTGCTTACACGGGGCCGCCCTCCACTCAGCCCCGTACTGGGGGATACCATACGACGGGTCCCGATAAACTCATCTTT.

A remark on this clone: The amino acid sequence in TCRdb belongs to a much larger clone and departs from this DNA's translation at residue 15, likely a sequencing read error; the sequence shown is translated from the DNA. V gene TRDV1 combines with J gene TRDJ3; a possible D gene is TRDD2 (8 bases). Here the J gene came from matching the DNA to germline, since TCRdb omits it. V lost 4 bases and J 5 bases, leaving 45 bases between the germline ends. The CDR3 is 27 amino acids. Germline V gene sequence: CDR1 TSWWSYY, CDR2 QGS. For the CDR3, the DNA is TGTGCTCTTGGGGTCTACCCTTCCTATACCGGGAAATCCGCGTGCTGGGGGTACGTCGGGGACACCCGACAGATGTTTTTC. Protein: CALGVYPSYTGKSACWGYVGDTRQMFF.

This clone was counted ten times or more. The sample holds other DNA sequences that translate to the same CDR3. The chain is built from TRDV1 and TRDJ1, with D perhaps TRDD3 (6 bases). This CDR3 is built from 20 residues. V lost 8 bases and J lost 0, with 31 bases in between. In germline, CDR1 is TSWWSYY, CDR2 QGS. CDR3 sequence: CALLLNGVLGHKRHTDKLIF. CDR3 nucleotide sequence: TGTGCTCTTCTATTAAACGGCGTACTGGGTCATAAACGGCACACCGATAAACTCATCTTT.

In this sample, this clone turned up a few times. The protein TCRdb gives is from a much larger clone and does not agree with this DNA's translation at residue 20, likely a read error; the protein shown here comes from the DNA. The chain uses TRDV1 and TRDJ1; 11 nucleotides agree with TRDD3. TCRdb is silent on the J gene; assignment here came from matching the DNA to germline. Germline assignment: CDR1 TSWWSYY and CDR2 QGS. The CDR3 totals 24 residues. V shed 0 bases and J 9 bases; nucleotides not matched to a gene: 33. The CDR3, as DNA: TGTGCTCTTGGGGAACTAGATGCATCTGACTTCCCGTACTGGGGGATATGTGGTACCGGTGAACTCATCTTT. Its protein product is CALGELDASDFPYWGICGTGELIF.

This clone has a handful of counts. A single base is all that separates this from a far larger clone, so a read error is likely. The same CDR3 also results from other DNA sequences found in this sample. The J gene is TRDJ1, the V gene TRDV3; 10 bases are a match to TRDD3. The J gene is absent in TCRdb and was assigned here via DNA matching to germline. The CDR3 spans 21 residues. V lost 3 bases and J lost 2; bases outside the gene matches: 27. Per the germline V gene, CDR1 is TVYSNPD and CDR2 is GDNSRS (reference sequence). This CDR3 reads CALAWPSSPYWGILPTDKLIF. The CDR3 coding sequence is TGTGCCTTAGCTTGGCCTTCTTCCCCGTACTGGGGGATCCTTCCTACCGATAAACTCATCTTT.

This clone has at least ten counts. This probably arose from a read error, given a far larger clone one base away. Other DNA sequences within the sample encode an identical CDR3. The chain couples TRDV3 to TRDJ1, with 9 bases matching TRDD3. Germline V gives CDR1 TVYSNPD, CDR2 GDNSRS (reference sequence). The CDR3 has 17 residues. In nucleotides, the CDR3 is TGTGCTCAAAGGCTAAGGACTGGGGGACCCTACACCGATAAACTCATCTTT. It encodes CAQRLRTGGPYTDKLIF.

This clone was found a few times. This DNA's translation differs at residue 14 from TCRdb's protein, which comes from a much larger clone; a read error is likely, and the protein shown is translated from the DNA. CDR3 residues: CALGAPFLRTVLGGISVKLIF. CDR3 DNA: TGTGCTCTTGGGGCCCCGTTCCTACGGACTGTACTGGGGGGTATTTCAGTAAAACTCATCTTT. The rearrangement uses TRDV1 and TRDJ1; TRDD3 is a possible D gene (8 bases). TCRdb leaves out the J gene; it was filled in here by matching the DNA to germline. Per germline, CDR1 TSWWSYY and CDR2 QGS. With 4 bases removed from V and 8 bases from J, the gap between germline ends came to 38 bases. The CDR3 runs 21 residues.

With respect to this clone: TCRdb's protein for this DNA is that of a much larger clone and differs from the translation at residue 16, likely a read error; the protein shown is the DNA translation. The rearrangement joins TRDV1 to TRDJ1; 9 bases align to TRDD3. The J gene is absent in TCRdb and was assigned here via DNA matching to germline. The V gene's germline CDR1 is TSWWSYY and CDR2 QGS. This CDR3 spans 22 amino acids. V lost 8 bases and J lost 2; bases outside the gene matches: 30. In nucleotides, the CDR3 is TGTGCTCTTAGGTCGGAGGGGTGGGGGATAAATATAGACTCACTTGGAACCGATAAACTCATCTTT. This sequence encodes CALRSEGWGINIDSLGTDKLIF.

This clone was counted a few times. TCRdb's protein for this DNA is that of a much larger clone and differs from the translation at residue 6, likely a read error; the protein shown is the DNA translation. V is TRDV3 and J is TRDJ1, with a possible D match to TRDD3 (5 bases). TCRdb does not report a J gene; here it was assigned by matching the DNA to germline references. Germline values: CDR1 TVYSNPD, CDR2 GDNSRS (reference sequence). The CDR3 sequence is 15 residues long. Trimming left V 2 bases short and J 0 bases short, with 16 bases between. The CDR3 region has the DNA TGTGCCTTTTACCTGGAGATACTCAACACCGATAAACTCATCTTT. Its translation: CAFYLEILNTDKLIF.

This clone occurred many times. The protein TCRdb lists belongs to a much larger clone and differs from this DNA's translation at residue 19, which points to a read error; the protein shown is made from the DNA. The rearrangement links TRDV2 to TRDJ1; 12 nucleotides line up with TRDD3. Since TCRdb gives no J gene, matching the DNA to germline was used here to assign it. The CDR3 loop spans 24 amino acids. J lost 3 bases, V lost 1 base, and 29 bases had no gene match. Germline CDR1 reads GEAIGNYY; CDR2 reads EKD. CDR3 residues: CACDTLPGGYADAQPKLYADKLIF. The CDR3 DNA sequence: TGTGCCTGTGACACTCTTCCTGGGGGATACGCGGATGCACAACCCAAATTGTACGCCGATAAACTCATCTTT.

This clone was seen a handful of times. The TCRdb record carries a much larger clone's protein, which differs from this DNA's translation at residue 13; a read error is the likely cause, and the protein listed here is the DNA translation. The CDR3: CACDTVGPGDREPDKLIF. CDR3 nucleotides: TGTGCCTGTGACACCGTGGGTCCGGGGGATAGGGAACCCGATAAACTCATCTTT. The chain couples TRDV2 to TRDJ1; 8 nucleotides agree with TRDD3. The J gene, left out of TCRdb, was set here by checking the DNA against germline. Germline values: CDR1 GEAIGNYY, CDR2 EKD. V was clipped by 0 bases and J by 3 bases; unmatched bases: 14. The CDR3 contains 18 residues.

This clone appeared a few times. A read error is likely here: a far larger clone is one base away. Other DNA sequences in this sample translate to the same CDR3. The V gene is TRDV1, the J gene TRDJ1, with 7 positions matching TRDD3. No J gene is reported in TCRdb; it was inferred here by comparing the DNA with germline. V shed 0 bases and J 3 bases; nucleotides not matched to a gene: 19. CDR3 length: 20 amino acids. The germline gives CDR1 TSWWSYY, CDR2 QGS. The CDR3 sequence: CALGELRPYWGIPRADKLIF. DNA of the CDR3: TGTGCTCTTGGGGAACTACGTCCTTACTGGGGAATACCTCGAGCCGATAAACTCATCTTT.

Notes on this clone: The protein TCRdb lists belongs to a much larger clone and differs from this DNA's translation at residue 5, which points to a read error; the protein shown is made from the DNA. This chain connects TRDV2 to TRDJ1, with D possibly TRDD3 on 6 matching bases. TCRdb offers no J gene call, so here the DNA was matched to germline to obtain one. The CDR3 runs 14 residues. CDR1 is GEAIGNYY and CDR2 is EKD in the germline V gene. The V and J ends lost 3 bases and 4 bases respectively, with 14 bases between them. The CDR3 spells CACDSVGIGDKLIF. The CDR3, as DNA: TGTGCCTGTGACTCCGTGGGGATCGGCGATAAACTCATCTTT.

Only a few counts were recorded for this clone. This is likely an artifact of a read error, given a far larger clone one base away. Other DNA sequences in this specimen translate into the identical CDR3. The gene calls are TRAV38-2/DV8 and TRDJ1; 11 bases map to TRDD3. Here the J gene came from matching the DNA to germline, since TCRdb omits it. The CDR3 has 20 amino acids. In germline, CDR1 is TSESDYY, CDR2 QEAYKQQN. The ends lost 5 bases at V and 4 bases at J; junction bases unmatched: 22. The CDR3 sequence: CAYSSPLLGGYAGQSDKLIF. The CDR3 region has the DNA TGTGCTTATAGTTCTCCCCTACTTGGGGGATACGCGGGCCAGAGCGATAAACTCATCTTT.

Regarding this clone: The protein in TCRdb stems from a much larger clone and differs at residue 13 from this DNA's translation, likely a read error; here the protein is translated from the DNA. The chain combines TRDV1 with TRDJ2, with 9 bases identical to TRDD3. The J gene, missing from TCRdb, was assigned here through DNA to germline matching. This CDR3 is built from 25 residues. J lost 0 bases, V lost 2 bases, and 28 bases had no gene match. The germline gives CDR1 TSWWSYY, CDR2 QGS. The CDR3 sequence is CALGENIPIPTTSWGMTALTAQLFF. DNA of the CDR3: TGTGCTCTTGGGGAAAACATTCCTATTCCAACTACGTCCTGGGGGATGACGGCTTTGACAGCACAACTCTTCTTT.

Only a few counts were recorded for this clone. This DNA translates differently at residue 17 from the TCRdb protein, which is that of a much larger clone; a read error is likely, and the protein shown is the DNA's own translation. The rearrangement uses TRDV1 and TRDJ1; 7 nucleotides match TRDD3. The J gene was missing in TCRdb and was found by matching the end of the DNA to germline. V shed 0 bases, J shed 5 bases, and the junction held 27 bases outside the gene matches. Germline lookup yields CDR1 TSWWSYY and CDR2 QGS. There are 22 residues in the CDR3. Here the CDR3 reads CALGELKAHLLRLGLLGDKLIF. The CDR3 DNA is TGTGCTCTTGGGGAACTAAAAGCCCATCTACTTAGACTGGGGTTGTTAGGAGATAAACTCATCTTT.

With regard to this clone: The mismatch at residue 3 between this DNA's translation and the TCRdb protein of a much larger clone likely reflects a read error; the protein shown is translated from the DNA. This chain's CDR3 is CAYDTIGHTGGSSHATDKLIF. The DNA of the CDR3 is TGTGCCTATGACACCATCGGGCATACTGGGGGATCCTCCCACGCCACCGATAAACTCATCTTT. The chain couples TRDV2 to TRDJ1; 10 positions agree with TRDD3. Here the J gene was assigned by germline matching of the DNA, as TCRdb has none. This CDR3 spans 21 amino acids. The germline gives CDR1 GEAIGNYY, CDR2 EKD.

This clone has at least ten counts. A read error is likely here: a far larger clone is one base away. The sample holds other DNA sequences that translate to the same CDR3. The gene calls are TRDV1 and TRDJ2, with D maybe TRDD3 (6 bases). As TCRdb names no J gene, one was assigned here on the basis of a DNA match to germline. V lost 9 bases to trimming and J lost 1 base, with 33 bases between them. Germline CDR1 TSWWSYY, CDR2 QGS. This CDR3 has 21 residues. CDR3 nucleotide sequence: TGTGCTCTCACCCTATTTTCCCAACTCTGGGGATTTGCGAATTTGACAGCACAACTCTTCTTT. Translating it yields CALTLFSQLWGFANLTAQLFF.

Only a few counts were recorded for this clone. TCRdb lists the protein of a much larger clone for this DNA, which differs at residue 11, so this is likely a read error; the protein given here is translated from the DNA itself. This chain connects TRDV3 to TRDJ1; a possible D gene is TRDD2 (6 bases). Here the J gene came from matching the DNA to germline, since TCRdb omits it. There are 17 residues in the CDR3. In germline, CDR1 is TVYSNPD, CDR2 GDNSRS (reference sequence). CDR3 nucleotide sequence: TGTGCTCGTCGTCTCCTACAAGGCTGGTACAGCGCCGATAAACTCATCTTT. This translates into CARRLLQGWYSADKLIF.

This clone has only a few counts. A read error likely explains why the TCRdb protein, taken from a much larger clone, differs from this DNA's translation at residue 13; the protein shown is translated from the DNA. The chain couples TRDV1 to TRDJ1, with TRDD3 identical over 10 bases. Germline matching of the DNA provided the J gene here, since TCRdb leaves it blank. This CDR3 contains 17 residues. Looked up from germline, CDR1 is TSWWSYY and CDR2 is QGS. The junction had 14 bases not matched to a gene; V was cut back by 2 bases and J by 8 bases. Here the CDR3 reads CALGEGVGGYDREKLIF. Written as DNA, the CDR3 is TGTGCTCTTGGGGAAGGAGTAGGGGGATACGATAGAGAAAAACTCATCTTT.

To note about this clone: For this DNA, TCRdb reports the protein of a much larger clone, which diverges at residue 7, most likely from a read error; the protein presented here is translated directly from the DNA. The CDR3 DNA reads TGTGCTCTTGGGGAACTGGAAAACCTTCCTACATATACTGGGGGATACCCTTTGACAGCACAACTCTTCTTT. It yields the protein CALGELENLPTYTGGYPLTAQLFF. This chain links TRDV1 with TRDJ2, with TRDD3 matching 12 bases. V lost 0 bases to trimming and J lost 0 bases; unmatched junction nucleotides: 20. CDR1 and CDR2 (germline): TSWWSYY, QGS. CDR3 length: 24 amino acids.

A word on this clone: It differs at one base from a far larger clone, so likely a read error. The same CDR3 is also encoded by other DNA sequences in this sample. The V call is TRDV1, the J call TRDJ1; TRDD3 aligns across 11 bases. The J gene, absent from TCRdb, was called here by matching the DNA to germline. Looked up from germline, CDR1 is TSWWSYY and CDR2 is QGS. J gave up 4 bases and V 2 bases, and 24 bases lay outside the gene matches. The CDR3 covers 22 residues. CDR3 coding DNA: TGTGCTCTTGGGGAAACAAGAATTCCTACGTGGGCTGGGGGATACAGGGACGATAAACTCATCTTT. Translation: CALGETRIPTWAGGYRDDKLIF.

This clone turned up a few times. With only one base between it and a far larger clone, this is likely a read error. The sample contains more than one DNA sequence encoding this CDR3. The CDR3 loop is CALGETFPIWDWGSDKLIF. The CDR3 nucleotides are TGTGCTCTTGGAGAAACTTTCCCTATCTGGGACTGGGGGTCCGATAAACTCATCTTT. The chain employs TRDV1 and TRDJ1; 8 bases fit TRDD3. TCRdb supplies no J gene; here it was assigned by aligning the nucleotide sequence to germline. Unmatched junction bases numbered 21, after V lost 6 bases and J lost 3 bases. The CDR3 loop spans 19 amino acids. Germline CDR1 TSWWSYY, CDR2 QGS.

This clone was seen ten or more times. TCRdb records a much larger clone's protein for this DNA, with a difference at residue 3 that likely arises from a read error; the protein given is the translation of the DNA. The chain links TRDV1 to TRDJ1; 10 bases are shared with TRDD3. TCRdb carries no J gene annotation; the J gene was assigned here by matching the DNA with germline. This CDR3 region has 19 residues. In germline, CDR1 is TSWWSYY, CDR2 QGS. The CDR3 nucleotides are TGTGCTCCTGGGTACAATCTACGGCGGGGGATACGTGTTTCCGATAAACTCATCTTT. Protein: CAPGYNLRRGIRVSDKLIF.

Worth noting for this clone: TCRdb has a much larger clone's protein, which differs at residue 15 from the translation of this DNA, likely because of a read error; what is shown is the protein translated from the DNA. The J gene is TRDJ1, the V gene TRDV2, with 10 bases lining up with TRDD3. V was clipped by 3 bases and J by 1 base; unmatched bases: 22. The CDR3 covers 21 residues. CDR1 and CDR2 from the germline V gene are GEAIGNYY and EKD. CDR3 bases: TGTGCCTGTGACCCCTTAAGTACCGTGGTGGGGGATACCCGAATCACCGATAAACTCATCTTT. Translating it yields CACDPLSTVVGDTRITDKLIF.

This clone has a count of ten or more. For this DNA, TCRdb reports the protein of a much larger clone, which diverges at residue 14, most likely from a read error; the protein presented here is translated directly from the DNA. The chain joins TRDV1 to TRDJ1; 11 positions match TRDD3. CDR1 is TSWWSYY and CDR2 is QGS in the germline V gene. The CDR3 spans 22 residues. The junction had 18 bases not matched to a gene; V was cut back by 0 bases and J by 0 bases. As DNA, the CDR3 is TGTGCTCTTGGGGAACTCTGCCCTCATCTACTGGGGGATATCATATACACCGATAAACTCATCTTT. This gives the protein CALGELCPHLLGDIIYTDKLIF.

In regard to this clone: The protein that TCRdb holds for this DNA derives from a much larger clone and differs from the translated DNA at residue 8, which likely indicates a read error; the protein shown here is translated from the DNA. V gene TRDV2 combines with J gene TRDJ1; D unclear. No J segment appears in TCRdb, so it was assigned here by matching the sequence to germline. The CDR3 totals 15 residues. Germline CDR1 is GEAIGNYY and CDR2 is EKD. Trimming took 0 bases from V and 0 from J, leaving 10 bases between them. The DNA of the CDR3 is TGTGCCTGTGACACCGTCCAGAGTAACACCGATAAACTCATCTTT. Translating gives CACDTVQSNTDKLIF.

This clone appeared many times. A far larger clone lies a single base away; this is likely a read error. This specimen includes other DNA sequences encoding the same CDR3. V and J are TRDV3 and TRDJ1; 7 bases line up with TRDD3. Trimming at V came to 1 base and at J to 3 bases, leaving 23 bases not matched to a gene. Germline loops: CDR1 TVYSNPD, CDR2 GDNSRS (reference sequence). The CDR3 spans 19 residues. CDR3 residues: CAFKFPYAWGLRSSDKLIF. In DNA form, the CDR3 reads TGTGCCTTTAAATTCCCCTATGCCTGGGGGCTCCGCTCCTCCGATAAACTCATCTTT.